This T cell receptor (beta chain) appears in the sequencing data of a study of human T cells and chemical hapten exposure. The time point: pre-sensitization, week 0. Regarding treatment: therapeutic diphenylcyclopropenone sensitization with weekly scalp DPC. TCRdb analysed the RACE reads with MiXCR anew, one entry per CDR3 protein. The repertoire holds 250,000 to 300,000 distinct CDR3 sequences, around 7% seen once, with about 1.2% in the top ten. This CDR3 contains 13 residues. The germline V and J ends were trimmed by 8 bases and 0 bases, with 9 bases remaining between them. Germline V gene data show CDR1 as MNHNS and CDR2 as SASEGT. This clonotype occurred a few times.

Sequenced material: whole blood, taken in connection with sensitization to the hapten diphenylcyclopropenone (DPC). The source of this sequence is a man aged 18 to 29 with alopecia areata. Some clones in this sample may be carry-over from other donors' samples. The chain links TRBV6-1 to TRBJ2-3, with D unclear. The CDR3 region is CASYYTSTDTQYF. The CDR3 DNA is TGTGCCAGCTATTACACGAGCACAGATACGCAGTATTTT.